This T cell receptor beta chain was recorded in a study of T-cell memory formation after mild COVID-19 (dated by TCRdb to the early 2020s). Regarding the study in general: TCR sequence clusters from the two donors were found to be largely donor specific. In a couple of donors, T-cell clones that expanded and contracted after mild COVID-19 were followed by sequencing TCRalpha and TCRbeta repertoires longitudinally. The cohort was made up of two young adult volunteers, one female and one male, who were previously healthy. Findings and caveats that apply to the study as a whole: Contracting CD4+ clones turned up mainly in the CM and EM memory subsets, whereas EMRA was where CD8+ clones were enriched. SARS-CoV-2 specificity was not confirmed for the second-wave clones peaking on day 37. Balanced CD4/CD8 phenotypes were observed for clones contracting from day 15 to 85, whereas a bias towards CD4+ was observed for a second wave of clones expanding from day 15 to 37. The study covered only a couple of mild cases, and larger cohorts including severe cases with pre-infection samples were considered necessary. Some responding clones were detected in pre-infection memory, which suggested that pre-existing cross-reactive memory T cells had joined the SARS-CoV-2 response.

This clonotype has a handful of counts. Its antigen remains undetermined. Per-base quality was not reported, and no clone a single base away is much larger than it. TCRdb records Illumina NovaSeq 6000 as the sequencer. TCRalpha and TCRbeta cDNA libraries were built by 5'RACE with constant-segment primers, adding sample barcodes and unique molecular identifiers. RNA was extracted from every sample with Trizol reagent. The libraries were amplified in two PCR steps, and the second step added a second sample barcode and Illumina TruSeq adapters. The libraries were sequenced on an Illumina NovaSeq using 2 x 150 bp paired-end reads. The source study handled its data this way. The reads were demultiplexed and collapsed into UMI-guided consensus sequences using migec v1.2.7. Using mixcr v2.1.11, UMI consensuses were aligned to TRA and TRB V and J templates and then assembled into clonotypes. A clonotype was counted as expanded or contracted only if both edgeR and NoisET called the change significant, with noise models trained on biological replicates. For edgeR calls, the thresholds were a false discovery rate-adjusted p below 0.01 and a log2 fold-change of 1. As an exploratory analysis of dynamics, max-normalized trajectories of the 1000 most abundant clonotypes were examined with PCA combined with hierarchical clustering. Each responding clone was given a CD4 or CD8 phenotype based on the CD4+ and CD8+ repertoires, which had been sequenced separately. TCRdb's own reprocessing of the public reads used fastp at Q25 and MiXCR and kept productive beta chains. A single entry per CDR3 protein holds the most common genes and DNA from its merged rows. TCRdb's processing, not the authors' own work, is the source of the V and J calls. This sample comprises roughly 250,000 distinct CDR3 sequences, 15% to 20% of them detected only once. The top ten hold around a fifth of the sample.

The germline V gene (reference sequence) supplies CDR1 DFQATT and CDR2 SNEGSKA. The CDR3 numbers 15 residues from cysteine through phenylalanine. Of the read, only the CDR3 DNA is kept; its 45 bases are in frame from base 1. V lost 3 bases and J lost 5 bases; the stretch between them is 19 bases long. Ficoll-Paque density gradient centrifugation was the method used to isolate PBMCs. Sequenced input: PBMCs or a T cell subset sorted from them (not recorded which). This sequence uses TRBV20-1 and TRBJ2-5; TRBD2 could be the D gene, as 6 bases match. The sequence was collected from a man younger than 35 who had mild COVID-19 (a few samples of this study predate the infection). The sample titles of this study are shuffled in the database, so cell type and time point are left out; the donor was told from shared clones. The DNA sequence follows: TGCAGTGCTAGTGTTGGAGGGTCGTCGGTGGAGACCCAGTACTTC. Protein translation: CSASVGGSSVETQYF.